A single TCR beta chain is shown here with its context. The antigen remains undetermined. The CDR3 spans 15 residues. CDR1 LGHNA and CDR2 YSLEER come from the germline V gene. V was shortened by 0 bases and J by 2 bases, with 10 bases between the two germline ends. The data originate from a study of lymphopenia after photon versus proton radiotherapy. Study observations and caveats: In patients who died, overall survival fell as post-nadir TCR diversity dropped more. After lymphocyte nadir, photon-treated repertoires showed oligoclonal expansion, especially CD8+ Temra.

The assay was immunoSEQ multiplex PCR, and TCRdb's table has in-frame clones only and misses some. The sample shows about 70,000 clones, around 86% of them seen only once. The V call is TRBV4-3, the J call TRBJ2-5; D gene unclear. This sequence originates from a man older than 75 with esophageal cancer. The sample was peripheral blood, taken from a patient treated with proton-based radiotherapy. CDR3 sequence reads: CASSQESSQQETQYF. CDR3 sequence (DNA): TGCGCCAGCAGCCAAGAAAGTTCACAGCAAGAGACCCAGTACTTC.